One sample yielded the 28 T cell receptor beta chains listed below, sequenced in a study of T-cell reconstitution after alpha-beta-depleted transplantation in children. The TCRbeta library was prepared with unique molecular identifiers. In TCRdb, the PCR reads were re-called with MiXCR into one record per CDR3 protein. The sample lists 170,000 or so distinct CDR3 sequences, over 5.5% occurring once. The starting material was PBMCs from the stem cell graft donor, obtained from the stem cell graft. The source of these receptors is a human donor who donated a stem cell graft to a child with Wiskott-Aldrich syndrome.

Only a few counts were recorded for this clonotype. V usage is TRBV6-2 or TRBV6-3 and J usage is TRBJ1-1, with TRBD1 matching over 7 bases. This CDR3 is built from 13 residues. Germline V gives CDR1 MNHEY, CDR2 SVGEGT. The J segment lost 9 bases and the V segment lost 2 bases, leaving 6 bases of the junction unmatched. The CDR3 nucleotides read TGTGCCAGCAGTTACCCGGGACAGTTTAAAGCTTTCTTT. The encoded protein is CASSYPGQFKAFF.

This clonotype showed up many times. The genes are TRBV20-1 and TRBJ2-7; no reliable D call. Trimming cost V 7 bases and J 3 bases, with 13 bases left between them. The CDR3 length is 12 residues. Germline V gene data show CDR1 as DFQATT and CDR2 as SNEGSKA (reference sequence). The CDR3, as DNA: TGCAGTGTAGCCAGGTCGTACTACGAGCAGTACTTC. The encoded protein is CSVARSYYEQYF.

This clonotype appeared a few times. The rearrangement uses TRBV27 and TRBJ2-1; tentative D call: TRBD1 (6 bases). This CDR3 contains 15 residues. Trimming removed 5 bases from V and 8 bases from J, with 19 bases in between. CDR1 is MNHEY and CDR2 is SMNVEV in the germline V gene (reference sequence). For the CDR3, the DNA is TGTGCCAGCAGTCCGCTGGTCACTGGGGGCCATGAGCAGTTCTTC. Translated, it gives CASSPLVTGGHEQFF.

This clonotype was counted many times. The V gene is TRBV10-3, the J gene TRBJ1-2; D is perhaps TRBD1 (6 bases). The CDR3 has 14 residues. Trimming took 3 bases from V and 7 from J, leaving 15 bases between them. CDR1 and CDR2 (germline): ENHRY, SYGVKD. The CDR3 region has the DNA TGTGCCATCAGTGACCGGGGGGCTTTACGTGGCTACACCTTC. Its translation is CAISDRGALRGYTF.

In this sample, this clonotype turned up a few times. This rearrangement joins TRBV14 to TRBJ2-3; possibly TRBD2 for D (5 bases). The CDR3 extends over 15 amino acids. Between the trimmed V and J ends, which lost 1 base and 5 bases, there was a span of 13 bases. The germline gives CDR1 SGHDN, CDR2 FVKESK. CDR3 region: CASSQAITGIDTQYF. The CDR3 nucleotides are TGTGCCAGCAGCCAAGCCATCACGGGGATAGATACGCAGTATTTT.

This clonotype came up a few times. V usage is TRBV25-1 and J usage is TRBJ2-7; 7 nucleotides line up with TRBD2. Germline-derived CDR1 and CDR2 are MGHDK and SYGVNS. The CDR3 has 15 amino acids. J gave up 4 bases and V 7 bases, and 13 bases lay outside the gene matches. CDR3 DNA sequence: TGTGCCAGCACTCCTGGTCCCGGGGGACTATACGAGCAGTACTTC. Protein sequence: CASTPGPGGLYEQYF.

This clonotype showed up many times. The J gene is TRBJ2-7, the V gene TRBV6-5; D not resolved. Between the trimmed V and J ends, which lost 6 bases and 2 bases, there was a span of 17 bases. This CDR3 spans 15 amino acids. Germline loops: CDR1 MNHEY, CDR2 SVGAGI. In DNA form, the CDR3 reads TGTGCCAGCAGGCCCGCGAGAACAGAGCCCTACGAGCAGTACTTC. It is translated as CASRPARTEPYEQYF.

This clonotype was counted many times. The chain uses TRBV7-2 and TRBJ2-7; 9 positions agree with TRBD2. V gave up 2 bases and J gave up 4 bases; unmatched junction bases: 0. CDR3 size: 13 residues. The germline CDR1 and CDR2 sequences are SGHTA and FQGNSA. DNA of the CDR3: TGTGCCAGCAGCTTAACTAGCGGGTACGAGCAGTACTTC. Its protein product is CASSLTSGYEQYF.

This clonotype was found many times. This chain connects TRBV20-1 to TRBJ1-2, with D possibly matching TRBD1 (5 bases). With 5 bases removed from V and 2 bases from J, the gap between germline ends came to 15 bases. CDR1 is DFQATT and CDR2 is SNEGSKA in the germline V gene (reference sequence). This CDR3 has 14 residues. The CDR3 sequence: CSALEGSTNYGYTF. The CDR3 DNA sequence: TGCAGTGCTCTGGAGGGGTCGACGAACTATGGCTACACCTTC.

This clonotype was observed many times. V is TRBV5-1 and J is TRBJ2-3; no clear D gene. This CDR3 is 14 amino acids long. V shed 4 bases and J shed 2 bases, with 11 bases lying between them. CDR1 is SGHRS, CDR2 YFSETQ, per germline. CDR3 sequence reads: CASSGRTPTDTQYF. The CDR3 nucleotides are TGCGCCAGCAGCGGCCGAACCCCCACAGATACGCAGTATTTT.

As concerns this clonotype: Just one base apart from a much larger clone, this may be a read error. For the CDR3, the DNA is TGTGCCAGCAGAACGGGCACTAAAGCTTTCTTT. Its translation is CASRTGTKAFF. This chain joins TRBV12-3 or TRBV12-4 and TRBJ1-1; D is uncertain. The CDR3 is 11 residues long.

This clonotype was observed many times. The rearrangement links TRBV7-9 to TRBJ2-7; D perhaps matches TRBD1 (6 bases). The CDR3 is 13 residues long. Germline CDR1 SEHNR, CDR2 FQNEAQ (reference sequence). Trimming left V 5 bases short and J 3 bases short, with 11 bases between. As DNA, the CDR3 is TGTGCCAGCAGCCGACCGGACAGCTACGAGCAGTACTTC. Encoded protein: CASSRPDSYEQYF.

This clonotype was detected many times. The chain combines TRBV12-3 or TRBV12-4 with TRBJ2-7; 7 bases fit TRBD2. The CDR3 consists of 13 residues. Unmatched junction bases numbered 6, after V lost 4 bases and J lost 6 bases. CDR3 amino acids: CASSSAGVTEQYF. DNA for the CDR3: TGTGCCAGCAGTTCCGCGGGAGTTACCGAGCAGTACTTC.

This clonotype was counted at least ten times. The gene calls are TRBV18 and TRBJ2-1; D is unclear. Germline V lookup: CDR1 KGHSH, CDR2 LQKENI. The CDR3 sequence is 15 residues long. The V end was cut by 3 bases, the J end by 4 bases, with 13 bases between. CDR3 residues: CASSPYTTPYNEQFF. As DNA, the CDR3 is TGTGCCAGCTCACCCTATACGACCCCATACAATGAGCAGTTCTTC.

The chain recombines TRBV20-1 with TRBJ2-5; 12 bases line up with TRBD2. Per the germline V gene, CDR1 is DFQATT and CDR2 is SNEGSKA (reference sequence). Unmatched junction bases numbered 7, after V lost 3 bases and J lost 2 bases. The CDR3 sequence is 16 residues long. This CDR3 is CSASFPSGGVQETQYF. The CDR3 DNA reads TGCAGTGCTAGTTTCCCTAGCGGGGGGGTTCAAGAGACCCAGTACTTC.

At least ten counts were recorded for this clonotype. This CDR3 is CASRTGGSGYGYTF. The CDR3 DNA sequence: TGTGCCAGCAGGACGGGTGGCAGCGGCTATGGCTACACCTTC. The genes are TRBV6-1 and TRBJ1-2; D gene ambiguous. Germline CDR1 is MNHNS and CDR2 is SASEGT. The CDR3 consists of 14 residues. Trimming shortened V by 6 bases and J by 4 bases, and 15 bases separated the two germline ends.

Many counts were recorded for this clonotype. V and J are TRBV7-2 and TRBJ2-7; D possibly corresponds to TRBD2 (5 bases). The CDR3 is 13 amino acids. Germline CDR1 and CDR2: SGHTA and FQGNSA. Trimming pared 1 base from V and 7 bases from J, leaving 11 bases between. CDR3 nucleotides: TGTGCCAGCAGCTTAGGGGTCGAGGGAGAGCAGTACTTC. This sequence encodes CASSLGVEGEQYF.

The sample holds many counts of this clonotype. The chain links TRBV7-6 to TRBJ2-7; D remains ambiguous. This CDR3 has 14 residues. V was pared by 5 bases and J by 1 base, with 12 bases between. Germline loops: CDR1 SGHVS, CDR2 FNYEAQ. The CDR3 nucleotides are TGTGCCAGCAGCCAAGATCGGAGTTCCTACGAGCAGTACTTC. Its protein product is CASSQDRSSYEQYF.

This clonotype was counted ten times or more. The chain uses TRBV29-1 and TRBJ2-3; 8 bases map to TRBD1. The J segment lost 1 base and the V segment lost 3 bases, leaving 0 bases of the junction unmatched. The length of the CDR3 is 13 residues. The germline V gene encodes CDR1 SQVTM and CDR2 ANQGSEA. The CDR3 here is CSVETGGTDTQYF. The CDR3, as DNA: TGCAGCGTTGAGACAGGGGGCACAGATACGCAGTATTTT.

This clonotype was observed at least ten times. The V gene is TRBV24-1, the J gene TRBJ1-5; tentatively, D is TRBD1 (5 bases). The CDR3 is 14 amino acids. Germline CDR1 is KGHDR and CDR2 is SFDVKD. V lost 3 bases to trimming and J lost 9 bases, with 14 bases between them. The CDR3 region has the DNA TGTGCCACCAGTGATCGGGGGGGGTTCCGGCCCCAGCATTTT. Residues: CATSDRGGFRPQHF.

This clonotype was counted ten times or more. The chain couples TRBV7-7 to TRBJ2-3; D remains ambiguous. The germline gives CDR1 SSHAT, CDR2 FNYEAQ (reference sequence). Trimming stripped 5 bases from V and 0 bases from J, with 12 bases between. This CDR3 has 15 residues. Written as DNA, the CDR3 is TGTGCCAGCAGCCCCAATCGGGTTAGCACAGATACGCAGTATTTT. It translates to CASSPNRVSTDTQYF.

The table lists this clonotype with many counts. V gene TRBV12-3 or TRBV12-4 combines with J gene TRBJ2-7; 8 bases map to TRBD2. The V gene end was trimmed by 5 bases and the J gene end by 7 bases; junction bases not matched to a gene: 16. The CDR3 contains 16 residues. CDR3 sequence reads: CASSLNRLAFSGEQYF. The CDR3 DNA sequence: TGTGCCAGCAGTCTAAACCGACTAGCGTTTTCTGGGGAGCAGTACTTC.

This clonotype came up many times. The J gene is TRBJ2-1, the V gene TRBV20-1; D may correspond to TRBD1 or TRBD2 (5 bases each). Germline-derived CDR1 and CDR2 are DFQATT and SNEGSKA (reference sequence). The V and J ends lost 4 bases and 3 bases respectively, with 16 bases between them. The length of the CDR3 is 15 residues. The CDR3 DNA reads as TGCAGTGCTATGTCGGGACCCCTTATCTACAATGAGCAGTTCTTC. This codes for CSAMSGPLIYNEQFF.

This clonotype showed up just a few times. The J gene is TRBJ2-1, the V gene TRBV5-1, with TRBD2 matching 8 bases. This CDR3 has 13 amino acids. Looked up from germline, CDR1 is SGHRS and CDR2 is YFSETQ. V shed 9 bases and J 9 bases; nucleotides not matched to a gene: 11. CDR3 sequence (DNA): TGCGCCACCGGCGGGGGGCCTGGGAGTGAGCAGTTCTTC. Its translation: CATGGGPGSEQFF.

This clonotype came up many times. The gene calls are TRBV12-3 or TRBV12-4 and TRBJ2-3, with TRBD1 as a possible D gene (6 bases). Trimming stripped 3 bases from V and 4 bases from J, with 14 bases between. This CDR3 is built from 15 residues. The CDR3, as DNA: TGTGCCAGCAGTTTTCAGGGGAGAGGGGCAGATACGCAGTATTTT. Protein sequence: CASSFQGRGADTQYF.

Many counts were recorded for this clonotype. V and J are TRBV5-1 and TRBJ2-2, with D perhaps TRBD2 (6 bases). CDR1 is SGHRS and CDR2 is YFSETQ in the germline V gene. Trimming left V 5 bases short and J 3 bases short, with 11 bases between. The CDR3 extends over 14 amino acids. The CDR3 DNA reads TGCGCCAGCAGTTGGAGGGTAGACACCGGGGAGCTGTTTTTT. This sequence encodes CASSWRVDTGELFF.

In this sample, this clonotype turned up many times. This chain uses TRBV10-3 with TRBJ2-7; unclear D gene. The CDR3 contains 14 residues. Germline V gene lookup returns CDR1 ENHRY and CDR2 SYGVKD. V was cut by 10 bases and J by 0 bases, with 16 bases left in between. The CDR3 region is CATMTPFDSYEQYF. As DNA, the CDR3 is TGTGCCACCATGACGCCCTTCGACTCCTACGAGCAGTACTTC.

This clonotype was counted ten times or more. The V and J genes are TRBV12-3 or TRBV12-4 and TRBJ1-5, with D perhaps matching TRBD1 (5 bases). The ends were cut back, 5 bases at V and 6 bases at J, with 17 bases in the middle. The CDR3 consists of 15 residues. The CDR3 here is CASSNNGGGGQPQHF. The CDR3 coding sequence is TGTGCCAGCAGTAACAATGGGGGAGGTGGTCAGCCCCAGCATTTT.